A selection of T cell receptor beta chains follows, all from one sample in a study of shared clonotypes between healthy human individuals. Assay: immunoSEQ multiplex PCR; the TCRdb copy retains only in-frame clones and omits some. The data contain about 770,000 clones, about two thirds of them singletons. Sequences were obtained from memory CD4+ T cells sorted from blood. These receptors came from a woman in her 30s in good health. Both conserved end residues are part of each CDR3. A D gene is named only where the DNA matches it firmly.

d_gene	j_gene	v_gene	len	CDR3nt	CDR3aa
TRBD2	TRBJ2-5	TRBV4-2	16	TGTGCCAGCAGCCAAGGAGAAGGGACTAGCGCGGAGACCCAGTACTTC	CASSQGEGTSAETQYF
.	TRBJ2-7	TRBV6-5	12	TGTGCCAGCAGTTCCTATTCGGAAGAGCAGTACTTC	CASSSYSEEQYF
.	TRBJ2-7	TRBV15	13	TGTGCCACCAGCATGCAGTCTCAGTACGAGCAGTACTTC	CATSMQSQYEQYF
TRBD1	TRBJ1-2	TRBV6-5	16	TGTGCCAGCAGTTACTCAGGGGGCGGAGGCAACTATGGCTACACCTTC	CASSYSGGGGNYGYTF
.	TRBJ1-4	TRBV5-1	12	TGCGCCAGCAGCTTCAGCGGGGAAAAACTGTTTTTT	CASSFSGEKLFF
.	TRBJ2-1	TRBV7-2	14	TGTGCCAGCAGCCCCGCCTCCGGTTACAATGAGCAGTTCTTC	CASSPASGYNEQFF
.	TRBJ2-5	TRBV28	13	TGTGCCAGCAGTTCCCCCGCACAAGAGACCCAGTACTTC	CASSSPAQETQYF
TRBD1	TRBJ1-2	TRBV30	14	TGTGCCTGGAGTGTAACTGCAGGGGGCTATGGCTACACCTTC	CAWSVTAGGYGYTF
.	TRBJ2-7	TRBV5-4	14	TGTGCCAGCAGCAAATCCGCGGGTTCCTACGAGCAGTACTTC	CASSKSAGSYEQYF
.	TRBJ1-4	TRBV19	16	TGTGCCAGTACCGACACCGGGGCCCGACTTAATGAAAAACTGTTTTTT	CASTDTGARLNEKLFF
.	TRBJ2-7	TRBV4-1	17	TGCGCCAGCAGCCAAAACCAGGAGCGGATCAGCTCCTACGAGCAGTACTTC	CASSQNQERISSYEQYF
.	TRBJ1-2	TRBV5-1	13	TGCGCCAGCAGCACCGACAGGAGTTATGGCTACACCTTC	CASSTDRSYGYTF
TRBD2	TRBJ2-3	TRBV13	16	TGTGCCAGCAGGCTCCCCCTCACTAGCGGGGTACGACCGCAGTATTTT	CASRLPLTSGVRPQYF
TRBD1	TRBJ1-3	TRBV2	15	TGTGCCAGCAGTGGTCGGCCAGGGGGCTCGAACACCATATATTTT	CASSGRPGGSNTIYF
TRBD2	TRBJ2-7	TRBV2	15	TGTGCCAGCAGTGAAGCGCTAGCGGCCCCCTACGAGCAGTACTTC	CASSEALAAPYEQYF
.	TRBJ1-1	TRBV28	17	TGTGCCAGCAGTTTATGGGGCAGGGGTCAAGGACCGACTGAAGCTTTCTTT	CASSLWGRGQGPTEAFF
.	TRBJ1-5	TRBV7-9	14	TGTGCCAGCAGCCACAGCGTGGGGAATCAGCCCCAGCATTTT	CASSHSVGNQPQHF
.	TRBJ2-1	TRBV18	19	TGTGCCAGCTCACCACCTCGCTCCTTCCGGGCTCCTATCCAGAATGAGCAGTTCTTC	CASSPPRSFRAPIQNEQFF
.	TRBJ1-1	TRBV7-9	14	TGTGCCAGCAGATATGACAGGTTGGGCACTGAAGCTTTCTTT	CASRYDRLGTEAFF
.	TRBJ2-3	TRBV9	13	TGTGCCAGCAGCGGGTCTGGCACAGATACGCAGTATTTT	CASSGSGTDTQYF
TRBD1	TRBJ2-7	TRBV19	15	TGTGCCAGTAGTATGACAGGGAGTCCAACCTACGAGCAGTACTTC	CASSMTGSPTYEQYF
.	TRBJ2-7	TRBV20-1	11	TGCAGTGCTACCCCAGGGGACGAGCAGTACTTC	CSATPGDEQYF
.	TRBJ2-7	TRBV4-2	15	TGTGCCAGCAGCCAAGACTTGACGGTTACCTACGAGCAGTACTTC	CASSQDLTVTYEQYF
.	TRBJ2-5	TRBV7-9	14	TGTGCCAGCAGAGAGTCTTGGGGCGCAGAGACCCAGTACTTC	CASRESWGAETQYF